The 9 T cell receptor beta chains listed next were all sequenced from one sample in a study of blood T cell repertoires in COVID-19. Sequencing used immunoSEQ multiplex PCR; TCRdb keeps in-frame clones, though not all of them. The data contain hundreds of thousands of clones, roughly nine tenths of them seen just once; the ten biggest clones take up approximately 0.77%. Sequencing used peripheral blood. Source of these receptors: a man aged 60 to 75 with COVID-19, enrolled during active disease.

The chain joins TRBV9 to TRBJ1-1; TRBD1 is a possible D gene (6 bases). From germline, CDR1 is SGDLS and CDR2 YYNGEE. The length of the CDR3 is 14 residues. V was cut by 0 bases and J by 11 bases, with 17 bases left in between. The chain's CDR3 is CASSVDSKTGPAFF. The CDR3 DNA is TGTGCCAGCAGCGTAGATTCCAAGACAGGCCCCGCTTTCTTT. The full variable domain, with the rest looked up from reference TRBV9 and TRBJ1-1, is DSGVTQTPKHLITATGQRVTLRCSPRSGDLSVYWYQQSLDQGLQFLIQYYNGEERAKGNILERFSAQQFPDLHSELNLSSLELGDSALYFCASSVDSKTGPAFFGQGTRLTVV.

DNA of the CDR3: TGTGCCAGCAGCTTTCTAGCGGGGACCTCCTACAATGAGCAGTTCTTC. This sequence encodes CASSFLAGTSYNEQFF. The chain carries TRBV7-2 and TRBJ2-1; 9 nucleotides agree with TRBD2. Trimming cost V 3 bases and J 0 bases; bases outside gene matches: 3. Looked up from germline, CDR1 is SGHTA and CDR2 is FQGNSA. The CDR3 runs 16 residues.

The V and J genes are TRBV19 and TRBJ1-2, with D possibly TRBD1 on 5 matching bases. This CDR3 comprises 17 residues. Trimming cost V 6 bases and J 4 bases, with 24 bases left between them. Per germline, CDR1 LNHDA and CDR2 SQIVND (reference sequence). CDR3 in amino acids: CASRDITERIQGYGYTF. The CDR3 DNA reads as TGTGCCAGTAGGGATATCACAGAAAGAATCCAGGGCTATGGCTACACCTTC.

The chain uses TRBV5-6 and TRBJ1-1; D is undetermined. Germline loops: CDR1 SGHDT, CDR2 YYEEEE. CDR3 size: 13 residues. V was cut by 1 base and J by 5 bases, with 9 bases left in between. The DNA of the CDR3 is TGTGCCAGCAGCTTGTTCGGGAGGACTGAAGCTTTCTTT. This gives the protein CASSLFGRTEAFF.

This clone was seen only once. The rearrangement joins TRBV28 to TRBJ2-1; the D gene is possibly TRBD2 (6 bases). V lost 4 bases to trimming and J lost 4 bases, with 17 bases between them. Looked up from germline, CDR1 is MDHEN and CDR2 is SYDVKM. The CDR3 runs to 16 residues. Written as DNA, the CDR3 is TGTGCCAGCAGTTCACCTACGGGAGCAGGTTACAATGAGCAGTTCTTC. It is translated as CASSSPTGAGYNEQFF.

This clone was counted between two and nine times. The chain combines TRBV6-4 with TRBJ2-1; 8 bases match TRBD1. V lost 6 bases to trimming and J lost 0 bases; unmatched junction nucleotides: 4. Germline CDR1 and CDR2: MRHNA and SNTAGT. CDR3 length equals 15 residues. CDR3 DNA sequence: TGTGCCAGCAGCTCTGGGACAGGCTCCTACAATGAGCAGTTCTTC. It encodes CASSSGTGSYNEQFF.

V is TRBV7-2 and J is TRBJ1-2; 8 positions agree with TRBD1. With V trimmed by 1 base and J by 7 bases, 5 bases remained unmatched. The CDR3 is 14 residues long. Germline-derived CDR1 and CDR2 are SGHTA and FQGNSA. CDR3 in amino acids: CASSLGRGLGGYTF. The CDR3 DNA reads as TGTGCCAGCAGCTTAGGCAGGGGGCTCGGTGGCTACACCTTC.

The V call is TRBV29-1, the J call TRBJ1-3; D gene unclear. Trimming took 7 bases from V and 0 from J, leaving 7 bases between them. In germline, CDR1 is SQVTM, CDR2 ANQGSEA. The CDR3 consists of 12 residues. For the CDR3, the DNA is TGCAGCGCTACAGACTCTGGAAACACCATATATTTT. Its translation is CSATDSGNTIYF. The full variable domain, its missing parts supplied by reference TRBV29-1 and TRBJ1-3, is SAVISQKPSRDICQRGTSLTIQCQVDSQVTMMFWYRQQPGQSLTLIATANQGSEATYESGFVIDKFPISRPNLTFSTLTVSNMSPEDSSIYLCSATDSGNTIYFGEGSWLTVV.

This chain links TRBV7-9 with TRBJ2-7; the D gene is possibly TRBD2 (6 bases). The CDR3 runs 15 residues. Germline V gene sequence: CDR1 SEHNR, CDR2 FQNEAQ (reference sequence). Trimming took 6 bases from V and 5 from J, leaving 20 bases between them. The CDR3 protein is CASSGAREFDHEQYF. In DNA form, the CDR3 reads TGTGCCAGCAGTGGCGCCCGGGAGTTCGACCACGAGCAGTACTTC. The whole variable domain, filled in from reference TRBV7-9 and TRBJ2-7, reads DTGVSQNPRHKITKRGQNVTFRCDPISEHNRLYWYRQTLGQGPEFLTYFQNEAQLEKSRLLSDRFSAERPKGSFSTLEIQRTEQGDSAMYLCASSGAREFDHEQYFGPGTRLTVT.